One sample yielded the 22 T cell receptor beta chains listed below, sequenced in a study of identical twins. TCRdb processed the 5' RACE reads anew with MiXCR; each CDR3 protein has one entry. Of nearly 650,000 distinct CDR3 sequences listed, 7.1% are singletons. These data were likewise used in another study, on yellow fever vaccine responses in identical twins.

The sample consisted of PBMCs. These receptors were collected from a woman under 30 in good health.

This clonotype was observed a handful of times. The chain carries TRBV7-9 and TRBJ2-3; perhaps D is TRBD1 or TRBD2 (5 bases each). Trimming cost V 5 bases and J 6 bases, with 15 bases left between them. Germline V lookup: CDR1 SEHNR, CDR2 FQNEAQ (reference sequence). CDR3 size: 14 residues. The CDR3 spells CASSGEGRADTQYF. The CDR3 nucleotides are TGTGCCAGCAGCGGAGAGGGCAGGGCGGATACGCAGTATTTT. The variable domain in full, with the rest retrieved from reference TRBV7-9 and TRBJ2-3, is DTGVSQNPRHKITKRGQNVTFRCDPISEHNRLYWYRQTLGQGPEFLTYFQNEAQLEKSRLLSDRFSAERPKGSFSTLEIQRTEQGDSAMYLCASSGEGRADTQYFGPGTRLTVL.

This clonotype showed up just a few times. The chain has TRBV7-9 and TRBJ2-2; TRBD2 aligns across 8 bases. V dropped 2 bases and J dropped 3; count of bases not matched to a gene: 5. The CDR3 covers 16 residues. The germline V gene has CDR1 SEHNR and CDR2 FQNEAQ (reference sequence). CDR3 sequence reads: CASSLLAGDHTGELFF. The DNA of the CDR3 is TGTGCCAGCAGCTTACTAGCGGGTGATCACACCGGGGAGCTGTTTTTT.

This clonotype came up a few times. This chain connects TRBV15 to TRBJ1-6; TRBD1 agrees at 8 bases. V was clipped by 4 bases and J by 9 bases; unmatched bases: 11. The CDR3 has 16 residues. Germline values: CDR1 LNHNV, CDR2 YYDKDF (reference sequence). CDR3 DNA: TGTGCCACCAGCACTAAGATTCAGGGGGCCGGTTCACCCCTCCACTTT. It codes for CATSTKIQGAGSPLHF. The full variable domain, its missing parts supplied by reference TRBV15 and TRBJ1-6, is DAMVIQNPRYQVTQFGKPVTLSCSQTLNHNVMYWYQQKSSQAPKLLFHYYDKDFNNEADTPDNFQSRRPNTSFCFLDIRSPGLGDTAMYLCATSTKIQGAGSPLHFGNGTRLTVT.

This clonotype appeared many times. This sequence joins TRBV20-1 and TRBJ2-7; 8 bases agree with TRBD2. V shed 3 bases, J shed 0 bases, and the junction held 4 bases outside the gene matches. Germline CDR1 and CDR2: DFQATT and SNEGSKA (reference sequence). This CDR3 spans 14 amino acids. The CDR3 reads CSASTGTSSYEQYF. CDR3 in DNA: TGCAGTGCTAGTACCGGGACTAGCTCCTACGAGCAGTACTTC.

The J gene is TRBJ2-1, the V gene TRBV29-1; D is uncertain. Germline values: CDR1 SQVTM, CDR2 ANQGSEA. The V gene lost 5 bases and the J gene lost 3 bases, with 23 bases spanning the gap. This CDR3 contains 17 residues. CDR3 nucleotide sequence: TGCAGCGTTCTGGGCGTAGTGGCCACTCATCACTACAATGAGCAGTTCTTC. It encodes CSVLGVVATHHYNEQFF.

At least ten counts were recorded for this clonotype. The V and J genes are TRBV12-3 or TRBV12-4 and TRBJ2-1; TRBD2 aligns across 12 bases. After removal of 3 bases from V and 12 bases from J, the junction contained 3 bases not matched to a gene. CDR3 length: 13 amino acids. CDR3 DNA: TGTGCCAGCAGTTTCCTAGCGGGAGGGATGCAGTTCTTC. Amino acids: CASSFLAGGMQFF.

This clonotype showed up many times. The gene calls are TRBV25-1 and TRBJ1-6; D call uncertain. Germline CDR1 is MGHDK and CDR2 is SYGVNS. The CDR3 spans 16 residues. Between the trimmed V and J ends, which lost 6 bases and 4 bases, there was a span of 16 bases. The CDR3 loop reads CASSPPRQVYNSPLHF. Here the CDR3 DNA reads TGTGCCAGCAGCCCACCGAGGCAGGTTTATAATTCACCCCTCCACTTT.

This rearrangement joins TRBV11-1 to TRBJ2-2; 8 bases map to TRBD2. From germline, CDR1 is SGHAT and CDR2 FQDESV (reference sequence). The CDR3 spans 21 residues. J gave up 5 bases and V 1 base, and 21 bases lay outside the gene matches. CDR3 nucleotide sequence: TGTGCCAGCAGCTTAGGCTTCGGGGTAGCGGGACCTCGGTATAGTACCGGGGAGCTGTTTTTT. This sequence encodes CASSLGFGVAGPRYSTGELFF. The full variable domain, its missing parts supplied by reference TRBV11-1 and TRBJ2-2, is EAEVAQSPRYKITEKSQAVAFWCDPISGHATLYWYRQILGQGPELLVQFQDESVVDDSQLPKDRFSAERLKGVDSTLKIQPAELGDSAMYLCASSLGFGVAGPRYSTGELFFGEGSRLTVL.

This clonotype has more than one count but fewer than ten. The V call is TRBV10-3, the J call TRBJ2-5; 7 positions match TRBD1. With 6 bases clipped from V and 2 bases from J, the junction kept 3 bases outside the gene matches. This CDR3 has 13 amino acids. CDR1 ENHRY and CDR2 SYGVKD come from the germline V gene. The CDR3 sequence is CAISDRVQETQYF. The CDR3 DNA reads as TGTGCCATCAGCGACAGGGTACAAGAGACCCAGTACTTC.

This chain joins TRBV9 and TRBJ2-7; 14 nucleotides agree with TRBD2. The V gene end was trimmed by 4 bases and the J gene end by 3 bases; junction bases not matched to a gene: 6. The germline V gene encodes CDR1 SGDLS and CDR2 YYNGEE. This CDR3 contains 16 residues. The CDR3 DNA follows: TGTGCCAGCAGCAAAGGGACTAGCGGGAGAATCTACGAGCAGTACTTC. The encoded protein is CASSKGTSGRIYEQYF.

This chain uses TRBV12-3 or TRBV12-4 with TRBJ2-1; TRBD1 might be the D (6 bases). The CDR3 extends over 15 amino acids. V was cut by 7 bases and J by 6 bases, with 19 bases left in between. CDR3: CASTLPGTTFNEQFF. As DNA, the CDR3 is TGTGCCAGCACCCTCCCCGGGACAACATTCAATGAGCAGTTCTTC.

CDR3 protein: CASSLGWGPNTEAFF. The CDR3 DNA sequence: TGTGCCAGCAGCTTGGGATGGGGCCCGAACACTGAAGCTTTCTTT. The V and J genes are TRBV5-6 and TRBJ1-1; D possibly corresponds to TRBD1 (5 bases). V lost 0 bases and J lost 1, with 10 bases in between. CDR3 size: 15 residues. CDR1 SGHDT and CDR2 YYEEEE come from the germline V gene.

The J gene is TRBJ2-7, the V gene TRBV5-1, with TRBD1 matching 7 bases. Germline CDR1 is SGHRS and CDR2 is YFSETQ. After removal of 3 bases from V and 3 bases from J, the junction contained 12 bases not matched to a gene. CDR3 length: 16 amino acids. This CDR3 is CASSSPGGPKHYEQYF. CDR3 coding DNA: TGCGCCAGCAGCTCCCCAGGGGGACCCAAACACTACGAGCAGTACTTC.

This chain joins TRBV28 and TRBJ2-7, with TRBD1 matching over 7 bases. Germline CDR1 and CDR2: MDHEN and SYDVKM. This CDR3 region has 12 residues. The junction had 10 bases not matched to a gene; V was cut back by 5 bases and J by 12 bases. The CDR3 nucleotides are TGTGCCAGCAGTCCTGACAGGGTTAGTTGGTACGTC. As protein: CASSPDRVSWYV.

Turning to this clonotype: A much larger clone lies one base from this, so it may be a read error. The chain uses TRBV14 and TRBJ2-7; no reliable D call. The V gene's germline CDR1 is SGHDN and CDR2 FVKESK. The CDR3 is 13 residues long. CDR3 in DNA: TGTGCCGGCAGCCCGAGGAGCTTTTACGAGCAGTACTTC. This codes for CAGSPRSFYEQYF.

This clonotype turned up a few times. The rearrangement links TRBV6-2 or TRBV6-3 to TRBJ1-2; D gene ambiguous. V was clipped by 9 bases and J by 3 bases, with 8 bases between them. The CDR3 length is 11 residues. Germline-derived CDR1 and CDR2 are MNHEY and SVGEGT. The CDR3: CASTTDYGYTF. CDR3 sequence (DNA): TGTGCCAGTACGACGGACTATGGCTACACCTTC.

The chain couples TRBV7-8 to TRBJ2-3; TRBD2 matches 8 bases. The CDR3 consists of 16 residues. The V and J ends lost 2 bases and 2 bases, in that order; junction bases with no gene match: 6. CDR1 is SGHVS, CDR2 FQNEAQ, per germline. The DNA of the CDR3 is TGTGCCAGCAGCTTACGAACAGCGGGAGTCACAGATACGCAGTATTTT. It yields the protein CASSLRTAGVTDTQYF.

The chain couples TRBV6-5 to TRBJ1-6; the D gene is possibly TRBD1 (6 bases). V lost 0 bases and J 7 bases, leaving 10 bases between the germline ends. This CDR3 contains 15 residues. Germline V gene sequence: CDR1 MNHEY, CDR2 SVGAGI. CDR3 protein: CASSYSFQGNSPLHF. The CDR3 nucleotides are TGTGCCAGCAGTTACTCTTTCCAGGGGAATTCACCCCTCCACTTT.

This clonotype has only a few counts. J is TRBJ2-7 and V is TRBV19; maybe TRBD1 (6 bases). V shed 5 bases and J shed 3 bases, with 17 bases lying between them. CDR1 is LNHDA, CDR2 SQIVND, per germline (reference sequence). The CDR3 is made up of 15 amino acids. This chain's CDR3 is CASSETGSSHYEQYF. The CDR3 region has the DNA TGTGCCAGTAGTGAAACAGGGAGTTCTCACTACGAGCAGTACTTC.

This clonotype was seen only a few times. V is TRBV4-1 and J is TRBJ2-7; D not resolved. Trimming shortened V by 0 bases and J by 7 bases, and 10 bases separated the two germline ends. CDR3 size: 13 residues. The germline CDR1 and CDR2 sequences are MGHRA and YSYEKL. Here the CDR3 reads CASSQDLAEEQYV. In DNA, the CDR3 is TGCGCCAGCAGCCAAGATCTGGCGGAGGAGCAGTACGTC.

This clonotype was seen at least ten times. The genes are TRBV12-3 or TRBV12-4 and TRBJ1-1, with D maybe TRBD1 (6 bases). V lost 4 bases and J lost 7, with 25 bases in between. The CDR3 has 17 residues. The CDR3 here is CASSSRSRIQGPSEAFF. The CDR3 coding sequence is TGTGCCAGCAGTTCTCGATCCCGCATCCAGGGGCCTAGTGAAGCTTTCTTT.

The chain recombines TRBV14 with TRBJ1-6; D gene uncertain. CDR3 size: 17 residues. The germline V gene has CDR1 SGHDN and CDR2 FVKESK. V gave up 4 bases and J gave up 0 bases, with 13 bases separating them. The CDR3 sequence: CASSRSPAGSYNSPLHF. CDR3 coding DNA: TGTGCCAGCAGCCGCTCCCCGGCAGGCTCCTATAATTCACCCCTCCACTTT. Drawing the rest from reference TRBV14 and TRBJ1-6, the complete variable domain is EAGVTQFPSHSVIEKGQTVTLRCDPISGHDNLYWYRRVMGKEIKFLLHFVKESKQDESGMPNNRFLAERTGGTYSTLKVQPAELEDSGVYFCASSRSPAGSYNSPLHFGNGTRLTVT.